Sequencing of this T cell receptor (beta chain) was carried out in a study of blood T cell repertoires in COVID-19 (dated by TCRdb to the early 2020s). Context from the whole study: Samples covering the acute and convalescent phases of COVID-19 were provided by collaborators in the United States, Italy and Spain. The prospective study material was composed of cDNA or gDNA derived from T cells, B-cell-depleted T cells, or PBMCs. The repertoires were released in a freely available public database intended as a resource for research on the immune response to SARS-CoV-2. The samples were drawn from two sources: the first 160 participants of the ongoing ImmuneRACE study, and fewer than 1,500 subjects contributed by 6 global collaborators. Deeply sampled blood TCRbeta repertoires from subjects exposed to, actively infected with, or recovered from COVID-19 were included in the dataset. The sample metadata nearly always contained a de-identified subject ID, COVID-19 status, age in years and sex. Where available, HLA class I and class II types were taken from metadata supplied by the sample provider and were not determined by assay-based typing. The full study reports these points: The amount of clinical and demographic metadata varied by source and participant and was provided uncurated.

Whole blood was collected in K2EDTA tubes by collaborating institutions according to the institutions' own protocols. Collaborator samples were shipped for TCRbeta analysis as frozen whole blood, isolated PBMCs, or DNA extracted from either sample type. To note about this clone: Its antigen remains unidentified. Base qualities are missing; no much larger clone stands one base away.

V ends up 2 bases short and J 2 bases short, with an unmatched junction base count of 4. From a lookup of the germline V gene, CDR1 and CDR2 are KGHSH and LQKENI. Counted from cysteine to phenylalanine, this CDR3 has 15 amino acids. Kept here is only the CDR3 DNA, which spans 45 bases and is read in frame from base 1. TCRbeta CDR3 regions were amplified from genomic DNA using the immunoSEQ Assay, a bias-controlled multiplex PCR. Per the source publication's procedure: Nucleated cell counts per sample were estimated from amplification of reference gene primers within the assay. To quantify the absolute abundance of each unique TCRbeta CDR3 rearrangement, sequence reads were collapsed and filtered. For each sample, productive Simpson clonality was calculated as the square root of Simpson's diversity index over productive rearrangements. TCRdb took this table from immuneACCESS and kept in-frame rearrangements with V and J called. Such tables lack part of the clones; where checked against another copy, unresolved V genes explain under half of the gap, and the rest is unexplained. The V and J calls and clone size come from that table; D and trimming were worked out from the DNA. The sample table records over 130,000 clones; about 91% of these occur just once. The top ten clonotypes cover around a quarter of the sample.

The chain links TRBV18 with TRBJ2-7; 9 junctional bases match TRBD2. This sequence originates from a human donor in a cohort sampled during active COVID-19. Input material: peripheral blood. The sequence in DNA is TGTGCCAGCTCACCAGGGCTAGCGGGGCCCTACGAGCAGTACTTC. Translated, it gives CASSPGLAGPYEQYF.